The 16 T cell receptor beta chains given below trace back to one sample, sequenced in a study of T cells after yellow fever vaccination. TCRdb recomputed calls from the 5' RACE reads with MiXCR, one row per CDR3 protein. Altogether 610,000 or so distinct CDR3 sequences are present, roughly an eighth being singletons, with the ten largest covering about 15%. The sample was PBMCs, taken on the day of the yellow fever booster vaccination. The source of these receptors is a man aged 30-40 years who received the YFV17D yellow fever vaccine.

This clonotype was counted a few times. The genes are TRBV29-1 and TRBJ2-7, with D possibly being TRBD1 or TRBD2 (7 bases each). Germline V CDR1 and CDR2: SQVTM, ANQGSEA. The CDR3 spans 13 residues. V was cut by 7 bases and J by 7 bases, with 20 bases left in between. The CDR3 sequence is CSAKPRGEGEQYF. CDR3 bases: TGCAGCGCGAAACCCAGGGGGGAGGGGGAGCAGTACTTC.

This chain connects TRBV6-5 to TRBJ2-1; D gene ambiguous. The CDR3 spans 13 residues. Trimming took off 7 bases at V and 8 bases at J, with 15 bases between the two ends. Germline CDR1 MNHEY, CDR2 SVGAGI. CDR3 sequence reads: CASNLLGAYEQFF. The CDR3 DNA sequence: TGTGCCAGCAACTTACTCGGCGCATATGAGCAGTTCTTC.

The V and J genes are TRBV5-1 and TRBJ2-1; tentatively, D is TRBD1 or TRBD2 (5 bases each). V gave up 4 bases and J gave up 6 bases, with 14 bases separating them. This CDR3 region has 14 residues. From germline, CDR1 is SGHRS and CDR2 YFSETQ. The CDR3 DNA sequence: TGCGCCAGCAGCCCAGGGAGTCCTGGCAATGAGCAGTTCTTC. Its translation: CASSPGSPGNEQFF.

DNA of the CDR3: TGCGCCAGCAGCTCCACGGCATATGAGCAGTTCTTC. It codes for CASSSTAYEQFF. This rearrangement joins TRBV5-1 to TRBJ2-1; D is uncertain. The germline CDR1 and CDR2 sequences are SGHRS and YFSETQ. Trimming pared 3 bases from V and 8 bases from J, leaving 9 bases between. CDR3 length: 12 amino acids.

This clonotype was detected only a few times. The chain joins TRBV7-9 to TRBJ2-4; TRBD1 might be the D (5 bases). The CDR3 has 13 residues. CDR1 and CDR2 from the germline V gene are SEHNR and FQNEAQ (reference sequence). The V end was cut by 1 base, the J end by 8 bases, with 9 bases between. CDR3 coding DNA: TGTGCCAGCAGCTTAGGGGGCCAGGACATTCAGTACTTC. It encodes CASSLGGQDIQYF.

This clonotype was counted between two and nine times. The J gene is TRBJ2-1, the V gene TRBV6-2 or TRBV6-3; possible D gene TRBD2, 6 bases. The CDR3 is 20 residues long. Germline-derived CDR1 and CDR2 are MNHEY and SVGEGT. V lost 6 bases and J 5 bases, leaving 32 bases between the germline ends. DNA for the CDR3: TGTGCCAGCAGCCGGTTGTGGTCAGAGGATTGGGGGGAGTCGAACAATGAGCAGTTCTTC. Residues: CASSRLWSEDWGESNNEQFF.

Only a few counts were recorded for this clonotype. The rearrangement uses TRBV7-2 and TRBJ2-7, with 9 bases aligning to TRBD1. Germline V gives CDR1 SGHTA, CDR2 FQGNSA. V gave up 5 bases and J gave up 3 bases; unmatched junction bases: 8. This CDR3 is built from 15 residues. In nucleotides, the CDR3 is TGTGCCAGCAGCAAGCGGGACAGGGCTGGCTACGAGCAGTACTTC. Its translation: CASSKRDRAGYEQYF. Combining the CDR3 with reference TRBV7-2 and TRBJ2-7 gives the whole variable domain GAGVSQSPSNKVTEKGKDVELRCDPISGHTALYWYRQSLGQGLEFLIYFQGNSAPDKSGLPSDRFSAERTGGSVSTLTIQRTQQEDSAVYLCASSKRDRAGYEQYFGPGTRLTVT.

V usage is TRBV15 and J usage is TRBJ2-7; TRBD2 matches 9 bases. The junction had 16 bases not matched to a gene; V was cut back by 1 base and J by 6 bases. The CDR3 is 18 amino acids. Germline V gene data show CDR1 as LNHNV and CDR2 as YYDKDF (reference sequence). The CDR3 DNA follows: TGTGCCACCAGCAGAGGAGCGGGAGGTTCCCGGGGAGTACGCGAGCAGTACTTC. The encoded protein is CATSRGAGGSRGVREQYF.

The genes are TRBV12-3 or TRBV12-4 and TRBJ2-2; 7 nucleotides align to TRBD1. This CDR3 spans 15 amino acids. V shed 5 bases, J shed 7 bases, and the junction held 10 bases outside the gene matches. The CDR3 region has the DNA TGTGCCAGCAGTCCTTGGACAGGTCAGAACGGGGAGCTGTTTTTT. As protein: CASSPWTGQNGELFF.

There are a few counts of this clonotype. The V gene is TRBV2, the J gene TRBJ2-4; D is uncertain. CDR1 and CDR2 (germline): SNHLY, FYNNEI. The CDR3 is 15 residues long. The V end was cut by 1 base, the J end by 0 bases, with 7 bases between. The CDR3 sequence is CASSEDRVAKNIQYF. DNA for the CDR3: TGTGCCAGCAGTGAAGACCGGGTAGCCAAAAACATTCAGTACTTC.

Worth noting for this clonotype: At one boundary the junction diverges from the germline segment, which might be a read error. V is TRBV20-1 and J is TRBJ1-5; D possibly corresponds to TRBD1 (5 bases). Germline V lookup: CDR1 DFQATT, CDR2 SNEGSKA (reference sequence). This CDR3 is 16 amino acids long. CDR3: CCARDPWGAGNQPQHF. CDR3 nucleotides: TGCTGTGCTAGAGATCCTTGGGGCGCGGGCAATCAGCCCCAGCATTTT.

This clonotype came up a few times. The chain links TRBV12-3 or TRBV12-4 to TRBJ2-7, with 10 bases identical to TRBD1. Trimming took 7 bases from V and 6 from J; bases not matched to a gene: 12. The CDR3 has 15 residues. The CDR3 DNA follows: TGTGCCAGCAACGGGGGAAATAGGGACAGGGGCGAGCAGTACTTC. Translating it yields CASNGGNRDRGEQYF.

This clonotype has a count of ten or more. This chain's CDR3 is CASSLGDTIEQFF. The CDR3 DNA reads as TGCGCCAGCAGCTTGGGGGATACTATTGAGCAGTTCTTC. The chain carries TRBV5-1 and TRBJ2-1; D unresolved. The germline V gene encodes CDR1 SGHRS and CDR2 YFSETQ. This CDR3 has 13 amino acids. The V end lost 0 bases, the J end lost 9 bases, and 10 bases lay between the germline ends.

This clonotype was observed a few times. The chain joins TRBV20-1 to TRBJ2-5; perhaps D is TRBD1 or TRBD2 (7 bases each). The germline V and J ends were trimmed by 6 bases and 2 bases, with 16 bases remaining between them. CDR3 length: 14 residues. The germline V gene has CDR1 DFQATT and CDR2 SNEGSKA (reference sequence). The CDR3 DNA is TGCAGTGCCCCAGGGGGGGGGTGGCAAGAGACCCAGTACTTC. Translation gives CSAPGGGWQETQYF.

This clonotype showed up just a few times. The chain employs TRBV29-1 and TRBJ1-5; 7 nucleotides agree with TRBD1. From germline, CDR1 is SQVTM and CDR2 ANQGSEA. Losses at the gene ends were 4 bases for V and 3 bases for J; bases not matched to a gene: 3. CDR3 length equals 13 residues. The CDR3 is CSVGQGVNQPQHF. Here the CDR3 DNA reads TGCAGCGTTGGTCAGGGGGTCAATCAGCCCCAGCATTTT. The full variable domain, rest sourced from reference TRBV29-1 and TRBJ1-5, is SAVISQKPSRDICQRGTSLTIQCQVDSQVTMMFWYRQQPGQSLTLIATANQGSEATYESGFVIDKFPISRPNLTFSTLTVSNMSPEDSSIYLCSVGQGVNQPQHFGDGTRLSIL.

This clonotype was seen a few times. The chain links TRBV5-1 to TRBJ1-1; D gene ambiguous. Trimming stripped 4 bases from V and 4 bases from J, with 11 bases between. CDR1 and CDR2 (germline): SGHRS, YFSETQ. CDR3 length: 13 residues. The DNA for the CDR3 is TGCGCCAGCAGCCAGGCGGGTTTCACTGAAGCTTTCTTT. Its translation is CASSQAGFTEAFF.